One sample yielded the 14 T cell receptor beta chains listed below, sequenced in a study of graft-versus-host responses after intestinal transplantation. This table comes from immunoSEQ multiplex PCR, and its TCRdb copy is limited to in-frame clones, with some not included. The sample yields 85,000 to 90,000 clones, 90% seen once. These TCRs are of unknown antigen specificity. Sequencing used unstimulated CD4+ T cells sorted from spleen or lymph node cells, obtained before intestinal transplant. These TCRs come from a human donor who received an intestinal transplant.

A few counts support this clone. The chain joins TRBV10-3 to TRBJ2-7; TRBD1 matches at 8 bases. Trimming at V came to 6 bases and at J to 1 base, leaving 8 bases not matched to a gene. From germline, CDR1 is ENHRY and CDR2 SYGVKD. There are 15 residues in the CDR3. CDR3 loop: CAIRKEDRESYEQYF. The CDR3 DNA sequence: TGTGCCATCAGAAAAGAGGACAGGGAATCCTACGAGCAGTACTTC.

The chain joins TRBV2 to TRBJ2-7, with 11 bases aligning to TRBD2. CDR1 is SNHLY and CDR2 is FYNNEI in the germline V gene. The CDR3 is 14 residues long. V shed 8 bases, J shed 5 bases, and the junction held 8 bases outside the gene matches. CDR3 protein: CASLLAGGPHEQYF. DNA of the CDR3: TGTGCCAGCCTGCTAGCGGGGGGCCCCCACGAGCAGTACTTC. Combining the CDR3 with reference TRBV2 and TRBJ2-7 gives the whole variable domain EPEVTQTPSHQVTQMGQEVILRCVPISNHLYFYWYRQILGQKVEFLVSFYNNEISEKSEIFDDQFSVERPDGSNFTLKIRSTKLEDSAMYFCASLLAGGPHEQYFGPGTRLTVT.

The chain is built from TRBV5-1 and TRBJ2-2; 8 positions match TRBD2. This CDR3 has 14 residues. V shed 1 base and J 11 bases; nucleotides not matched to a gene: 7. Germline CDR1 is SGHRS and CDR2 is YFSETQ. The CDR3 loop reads CASSLTGGPTELFF. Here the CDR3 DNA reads TGCGCCAGCAGCTTGACGGGGGGGCCAACCGAGCTGTTTTTT.

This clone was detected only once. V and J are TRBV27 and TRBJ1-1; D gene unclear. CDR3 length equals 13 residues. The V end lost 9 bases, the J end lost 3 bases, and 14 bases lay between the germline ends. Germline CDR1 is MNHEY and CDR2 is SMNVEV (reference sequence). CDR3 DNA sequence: TGTGCCAGAGGAGGGATGAGGGACACTGAAGCTTTCTTT. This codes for CARGGMRDTEAFF.

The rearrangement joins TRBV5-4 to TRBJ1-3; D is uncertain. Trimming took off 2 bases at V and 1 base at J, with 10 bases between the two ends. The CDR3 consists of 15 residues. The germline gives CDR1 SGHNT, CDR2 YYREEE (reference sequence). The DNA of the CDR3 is TGTGCCAGCAGCTTTTTCGGGGAATCTGGAAACACCATATATTTT. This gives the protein CASSFFGESGNTIYF.

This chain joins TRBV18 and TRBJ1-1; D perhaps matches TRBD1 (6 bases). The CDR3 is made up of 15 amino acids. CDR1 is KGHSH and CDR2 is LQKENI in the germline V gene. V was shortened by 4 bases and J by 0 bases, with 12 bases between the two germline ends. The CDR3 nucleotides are TGTGCCAGCTCACTCAACAGGGAGTTGAACACTGAAGCTTTCTTT. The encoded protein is CASSLNRELNTEAFF.

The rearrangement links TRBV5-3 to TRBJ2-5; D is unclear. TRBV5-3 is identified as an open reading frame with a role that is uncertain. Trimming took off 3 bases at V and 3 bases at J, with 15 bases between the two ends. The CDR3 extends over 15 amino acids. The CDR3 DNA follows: TGTGCCAGAAGCTCTACTATCGCTATAAAAGAGACCCAGTACTTC. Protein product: CARSSTIAIKETQYF.

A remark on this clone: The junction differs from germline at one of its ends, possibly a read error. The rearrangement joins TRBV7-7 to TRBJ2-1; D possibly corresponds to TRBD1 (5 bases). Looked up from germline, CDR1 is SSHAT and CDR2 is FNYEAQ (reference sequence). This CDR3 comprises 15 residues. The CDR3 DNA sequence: TGTGCTAGCAGCTTAGGTGGGGCATCATACAATGAGCAGTTCTTC. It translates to CASSLGGASYNEQFF.

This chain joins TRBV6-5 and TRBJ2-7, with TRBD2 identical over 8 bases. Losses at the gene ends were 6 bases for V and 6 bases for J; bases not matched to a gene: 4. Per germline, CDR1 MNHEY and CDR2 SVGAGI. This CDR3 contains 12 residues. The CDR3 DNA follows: TGTGCCAGCAGCGGGGGGGGTCTCGAGCAGTACTTC. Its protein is CASSGGGLEQYF.

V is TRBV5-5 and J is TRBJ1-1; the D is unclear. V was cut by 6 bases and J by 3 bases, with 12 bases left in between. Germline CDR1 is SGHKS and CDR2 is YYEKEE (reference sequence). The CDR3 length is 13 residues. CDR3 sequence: CASTRSQHTEAFF. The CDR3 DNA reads TGTGCCAGCACAAGATCACAGCACACTGAAGCTTTCTTT.

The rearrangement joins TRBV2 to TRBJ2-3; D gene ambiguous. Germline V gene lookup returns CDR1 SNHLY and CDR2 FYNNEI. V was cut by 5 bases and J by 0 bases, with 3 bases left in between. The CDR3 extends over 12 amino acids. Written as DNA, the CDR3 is TGTGCCAGCAGTTCTAGCACAGATACGCAGTATTTT. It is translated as CASSSSTDTQYF.

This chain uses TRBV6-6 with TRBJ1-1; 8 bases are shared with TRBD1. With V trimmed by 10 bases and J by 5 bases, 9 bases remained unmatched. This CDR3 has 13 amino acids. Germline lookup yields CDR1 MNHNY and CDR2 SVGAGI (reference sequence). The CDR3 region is CATLSGGNTEAFF. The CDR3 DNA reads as TGTGCCACCCTTTCAGGGGGCAATACTGAAGCTTTCTTT.

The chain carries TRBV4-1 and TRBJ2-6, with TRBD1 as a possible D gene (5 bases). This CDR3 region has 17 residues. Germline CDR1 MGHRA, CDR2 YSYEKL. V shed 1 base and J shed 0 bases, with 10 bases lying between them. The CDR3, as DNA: TGCGCCAGCAGCCAAGCTGACAGCAACTCTGGGGCCAACGTCCTGACTTTC. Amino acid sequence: CASSQADSNSGANVLTF.

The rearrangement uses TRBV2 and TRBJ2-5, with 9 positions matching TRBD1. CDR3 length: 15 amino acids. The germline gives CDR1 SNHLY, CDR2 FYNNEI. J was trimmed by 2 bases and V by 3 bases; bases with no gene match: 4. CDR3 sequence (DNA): TGTGCCAGCAGTGATCCCGGGACAGGGCAAGAGACCCAGTACTTC. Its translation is CASSDPGTGQETQYF.